The rows below give T cell receptor beta chains drawn from one sample of a study of human T cells and chemical hapten exposure. TCRdb re-analysed the RACE reads in MiXCR, keeping a single row per CDR3 protein. The sample contains around 350,000 distinct CDR3 sequences, about 5% of which appear only once. The specimen comprised whole blood, sampled in connection with sensitization to the hapten diphenylcyclopropenone (DPC). The origin of the receptors is a woman between 18 and 29 years old with alopecia areata. Some clones in this sample may be carry-over from other donors' samples. Each CDR3 is given with its conserved first and last residue. Each record gives: V gene, clone size, J gene, D gene, CDR3 length, CDR3 DNA, CDR3 protein. A D gene is named only where the DNA matches it firmly. Some rows have no size entry. The others give once, few or many, or a class for an expanded clone.

>TRBV2|few|TRBJ2-7|.|13
TGTGCCAGCAGTGAACCGGGCCACTACGAGCAGTACTTC
CASSEPGHYEQYF
>TRBV9|many|TRBJ2-1|.|16
TGTGCCAGCAGCCCCATCACTCACGGGGGTTACAATGAGCAGTTCTTC
CASSPITHGGYNEQFF
>TRBV29-1|few|TRBJ1-1|.|12
TGCAGCGCTAACGTATGGACCACTGAAGCTTTCTTT
CSANVWTTEAFF
>TRBV6-5|many|TRBJ2-1|.|14
TGTGCCAGCAGTCTTACCCGGGACACACCAGGACGGTTCTTC
CASSLTRDTPGRFF
>TRBV4-1|many|TRBJ1-2|.|12
TGCGCCAGCAGCCAAGATCTCTATGGCTACACCTTC
CASSQDLYGYTF
>TRBV29-1|many|TRBJ1-1|TRBD1|13
TGCAGCGTTGGAAGGCCAGGGGGCACTGAAGCTTTCTTT
CSVGRPGGTEAFF
>TRBV29-1|.|TRBJ2-1|.|12
TGCAGCGCCTCCTCCCCGGGGGATGAGCAGTTCTTC
CSASSPGDEQFF
>TRBV5-1|.|TRBJ2-3|TRBD1|15
TGCGCCAGCAGCTGGGGACAGGGGGCGAGAGATACGCAGTATTTT
CASSWGQGARDTQYF
>TRBV6-5|few|TRBJ1-3|.|13
TGTGCCAGCAGCCCTGAGTGGGGAAACACCATATATTTT
CASSPEWGNTIYF
>TRBV2|.|TRBJ2-7|.|11
TGTGCCAGCAGTGATTGGGCGGTGTTGAACTTC
CASSDWAVLNF
>TRBV4-2|many|TRBJ1-2|.|14
TGTGCCAGCAGCCAAGAAGAGGCCAACTATGGCTACACCTTC
CASSQEEANYGYTF
>TRBV18|.|TRBJ1-4|.|13
TGTGCCAGCTCACCTAGAGTTAATGAAAAACTGTTTTTT
CASSPRVNEKLFF
>TRBV6-6|.|TRBJ2-7|.|14
TGTGCCAGCAGCCGCTCCTCGGGCATCGGGGAGCAGTACTTC
CASSRSSGIGEQYF
>TRBV5-1|few|TRBJ1-6|TRBD1|16
TGCGCCAGCAGCCCGGGGACAGGGGACAAGAGTTCACCCCTCCACTTT
CASSPGTGDKSSPLHF
>TRBV12-3/TRBV12-4|few|TRBJ1-5|.|13
TGTGCCAGCAGTCGGACAATCAACCAGCCCCAGCATTTT
CASSRTINQPQHF
>TRBV7-9|many|TRBJ1-1|.|15
TGTGCCAGCAGCTTCAGTACAAGCACCAACACTGAAGCTTTCTTT
CASSFSTSTNTEAFF
>TRBV29-1|.|TRBJ1-6|.|14
TGCAGCGTTGAAGTCCCAGAGTATAATTCACCCCTCCACTTT
CSVEVPEYNSPLHF
>TRBV4-3|many|TRBJ2-7|.|16
TGCGCCAGCAGCCAAGAAGAGGGCAGGGGAAGTGACGAGCAGTACTTC
CASSQEEGRGSDEQYF
>TRBV7-2|.|TRBJ2-1|.|13
TGTGCCAGCAGCCTGCAAACCTACAATGAGCAGTTCTTC
CASSLQTYNEQFF
>TRBV6-2/TRBV6-3|few|TRBJ1-6|.|14
TGTGCCGGTTCCCGAGCAGGCTATAATTCACCCCTCCACTTT
CAGSRAGYNSPLHF
>TRBV7-9|few|TRBJ2-3|.|16
TGTGCCAGCAGCCCCCCGTGGGGGAAAGAAGGGGATACGCAGTATTTT
CASSPPWGKEGDTQYF
>TRBV29-1|many|TRBJ2-3|TRBD1|16
TGCAGCGTTGAAGAGACAGGGGCGGGGAGCACAGATACGCAGTATTTT
CSVEETGAGSTDTQYF
>TRBV20-1|.|TRBJ1-5|TRBD1|15
TGCAGTGCTAGAGCCGGGACAGAAAGCAATCAGCCCCAGCATTTT
CSARAGTESNQPQHF
>TRBV2|.|TRBJ2-4|.|17
TGTGCCAGCAGTGTAGGGGAGTCGACGGTAGCCAAAAACATTCAGTACTTC
CASSVGESTVAKNIQYF
>TRBV12-3/TRBV12-4|few|TRBJ2-3|.|14
TGTGCCAGCATCCAGGAGGGGGTAACAGATACGCAGTATTTT
CASIQEGVTDTQYF
>TRBV15|many|TRBJ2-6|.|17
TGTGCCACCAGCAGAGAAAGTCGGGGCTCTGGGGCCAACGTCCTGACTTTC
CATSRESRGSGANVLTF
>TRBV5-1|.|TRBJ2-1|TRBD1|17
TGCGCCAGCAGATCCAGACAGGGGGCAGACTCCTACAATGAGCAGTTCTTC
CASRSRQGADSYNEQFF
>TRBV18|few|TRBJ1-2|.|13
TGTGCCAGCTCACAAGGGGATCACTATGGCTACACCTTC
CASSQGDHYGYTF
>TRBV7-6|many|TRBJ2-5|.|16
TGTGCCAGCAGCTTACGGGCCGGGACGGTGTCAGAGACCCAGTACTTC
CASSLRAGTVSETQYF